The 27 T cell receptor beta chains given below trace back to one sample, sequenced in a study of T cell responses to AZD1222 COVID-19 vaccine. The assay was immunoSEQ multiplex PCR, and TCRdb's table has in-frame clones only and misses some. The sample holds about 140,000 clones; over 85% are singletons and the top ten take around 0.85%. The specimen was peripheral blood, collected on day 0 of MenACWY control vaccination. The receptors here all came from an adult in good health.

V usage is TRBV4-3 and J usage is TRBJ1-1; possible D gene TRBD1, 5 bases. CDR1 LGHNA and CDR2 YSLEER come from the germline V gene. The CDR3 loop spans 15 amino acids. V lost 1 base, J lost 3 bases, and 12 bases lay in between. In nucleotides, the CDR3 is TGCGCCAGCAGCCAAGGGCCGCAGGGTGACACTGAAGCTTTCTTT. This codes for CASSQGPQGDTEAFF.

This chain uses TRBV27 with TRBJ2-2, with 9 bases aligning to TRBD1. Germline values: CDR1 MNHEY, CDR2 SMNVEV (reference sequence). The CDR3 length is 15 residues. V gave up 7 bases and J gave up 1 base; unmatched junction bases: 4. This CDR3 is CASTRQGGNTGELFF. CDR3 sequence (DNA): TGTGCCAGCACCCGACAGGGGGGGAACACCGGGGAGCTGTTTTTT.

The chain joins TRBV28 to TRBJ2-7; 7 positions agree with TRBD1. The CDR3 loop spans 12 amino acids. Losses at the gene ends were 8 bases for V and 4 bases for J; bases not matched to a gene: 5. Germline lookup yields CDR1 MDHEN and CDR2 SYDVKM. CDR3 sequence: CASGGQAYEQYF. As DNA, the CDR3 is TGTGCCAGCGGTGGACAGGCATACGAGCAGTACTTC.

The V gene is TRBV7-6, the J gene TRBJ2-3; 7 bases align to TRBD2. Trimming removed 2 bases from V and 3 bases from J; junction bases left unmatched: 8. This CDR3 contains 16 residues. CDR1 and CDR2 from the germline V gene are SGHVS and FNYEAQ. In nucleotides, the CDR3 is TGTGCCAGCAGCTTAAGTCCCGGACTAGTGACAGATACGCAGTATTTT. This sequence encodes CASSLSPGLVTDTQYF. The complete variable domain, with remaining parts taken from reference TRBV7-6 and TRBJ2-3, reads GAGVSQSPRYKVTKRGQDVALRCDPISGHVSLYWYRQALGQGPEFLTYFNYEAQQDKSGLPNDRFSAERPEGSISTLTIQRTEQRDSAMYRCASSLSPGLVTDTQYFGPGTRLTVL.

The chain is built from TRBV19 and TRBJ1-5; D might be TRBD1 (6 bases). CDR1 and CDR2 (germline): LNHDA, SQIVND (reference sequence). V was pared by 6 bases and J by 3 bases, with 15 bases between. The CDR3 is 15 amino acids. CDR3 sequence: CASSILTGLNQPQHF. In nucleotides, the CDR3 is TGTGCCAGTAGCATCCTGACAGGTCTCAATCAGCCCCAGCATTTT.

This chain joins TRBV28 and TRBJ1-1; TRBD1 might be the D (6 bases). The V end lost 8 bases, the J end lost 1 base, and 14 bases lay between the germline ends. The CDR3 runs 14 residues. CDR1 is MDHEN, CDR2 SYDVKM, per germline. The CDR3 loop reads CASVEDRQNTEAFF. In nucleotides, the CDR3 is TGTGCCAGCGTAGAGGACAGACAGAACACTGAAGCTTTCTTT.

The chain combines TRBV21-1 with TRBJ1-1; TRBD1, the table's D call, lacks a check against the DNA. TRBV21-1 is an annotated pseudogene. The CDR3 consists of 15 residues. The CDR3, as DNA: TGTGCCAGCAGCAAGTACGGGACAGTTAACACTGAAGCTTTCTTT. It is translated as CASSKYGTVNTEAFF.

The gene calls are TRBV9 and TRBJ2-7, with D tentatively TRBD1 (6 bases). Germline-derived CDR1 and CDR2 are SGDLS and YYNGEE. There are 13 residues in the CDR3. Trimming stripped 4 bases from V and 6 bases from J, with 14 bases between. CDR3 sequence (DNA): TGTGCCAGCAGCATTAATACAGGGCTCGAGCAGTACTTC. Protein: CASSINTGLEQYF.

This chain joins TRBV28 and TRBJ2-2; 13 bases match TRBD2. The trim removed 3 bases at V and 4 bases at J, leaving 5 bases unmatched. The CDR3 runs 17 residues. CDR1 and CDR2 from the germline V gene are MDHEN and SYDVKM. The CDR3 region is CASSFLTSGGSTGELFF. For the CDR3, the DNA is TGTGCCAGCAGTTTCCTGACTAGCGGGGGGAGCACCGGGGAGCTGTTTTTT.

There are a few counts of this clone. The V call is TRBV7-2, the J call TRBJ2-7; 9 bases line up with TRBD1. Germline V gene sequence: CDR1 SGHTA, CDR2 FQGNSA. Trimming took 8 bases from V and 4 from J; bases not matched to a gene: 9. The CDR3 spans 14 residues. The CDR3 reads CASQPGQGTYEQYF. Written as DNA, the CDR3 is TGTGCCAGCCAACCGGGACAGGGTACTTACGAGCAGTACTTC.

The CDR3 DNA is TGTGCCAGCAGCCAATTCCCAGTTACCTATGGCTACACCTTC. Translation: CASSQFPVTYGYTF. The chain combines TRBV3-1 (or the pseudogene TRBV3-2) with TRBJ1-2; no clear D gene. CDR3 length equals 14 residues. From germline, CDR1 is LGHDT and CDR2 YNNKEL (reference sequence). Deletions cut 2 bases from V and 4 bases from J, with 11 bases between.

Only a few counts were recorded for this clone. V and J are TRBV2 and TRBJ1-2, with D unclear. CDR1 is SNHLY, CDR2 FYNNEI, per germline. Trimming took off 4 bases at V and 2 bases at J, with 8 bases between the two ends. CDR3 size: 13 residues. CDR3 DNA sequence: TGTGCCAGCAGTGTGGGTTTCAACTATGGCTACACCTTC. Translation gives CASSVGFNYGYTF.

This rearrangement joins TRBV6-5 to TRBJ2-1, with TRBD2 matching over 8 bases. This CDR3 spans 14 amino acids. The V segment lost 6 bases and the J segment 12 bases; nucleotides outside the gene matches: 13. The germline CDR1 and CDR2 sequences are MNHEY and SVGAGI. This chain's CDR3 is CASRGLASNGGQFF. In DNA form, the CDR3 reads TGTGCCAGCAGAGGACTAGCCTCAAACGGGGGGCAGTTCTTC.

The V gene is TRBV21-1, the J gene TRBJ2-2; the listed D gene, TRBD1, was not tested against the DNA. TRBV21-1 is a listed pseudogene. The CDR3 extends over 15 amino acids. CDR3 protein: CASSIRTGGSGELFF. The CDR3 DNA sequence: TGTGCCAGCAGCATAAGGACAGGGGGCTCCGGGGAGCTGTTTTTT.

The chain is built from TRBV23-1 and TRBJ1-2; no clear D gene. TRBV23-1 is noted as an ORF with a role that remains uncertain. V was pared by 5 bases and J by 8 bases, with 9 bases between. The length of the CDR3 is 11 residues. The CDR3 loop is CASSWEEGYTF. The CDR3 DNA is TGCGCCAGCAGTTGGGAGGAGGGCTACACCTTC.

The chain links TRBV7-8 to TRBJ2-7; 7 nucleotides line up with TRBD1. V dropped 9 bases and J dropped 3; count of bases not matched to a gene: 8. The CDR3 extends over 13 amino acids. The V gene's germline CDR1 is SGHVS and CDR2 FQNEAQ. This CDR3 reads CASSWTGYYEQYF. CDR3 DNA: TGTGCCAGTTCTTGGACAGGCTACTACGAGCAGTACTTC.

J is TRBJ2-5 and V is TRBV15; D possibly corresponds to TRBD1 (8 bases). V was cut by 2 bases and J by 5 bases, with 18 bases left in between. The CDR3 loop spans 16 amino acids. CDR1 LNHNV and CDR2 YYDKDF come from the germline V gene (reference sequence). The CDR3 region has the DNA TGTGCCACCAGCAGACCCACCGGACAGGGAGGGGAGACCCAGTACTTC. Translation: CATSRPTGQGGETQYF.

This chain connects TRBV28 to TRBJ2-2; D remains unclear. CDR1 is MDHEN, CDR2 SYDVKM, per germline. Trimming cost V 6 bases and J 6 bases, with 8 bases left between them. The CDR3 covers 12 residues. CDR3 region: CASRWTAGELFF. In DNA, the CDR3 is TGTGCCAGCAGGTGGACGGCCGGGGAGCTGTTTTTT.

The CDR3 DNA reads as TGTGCCAGCAGCACGCTAAACCCGGTTAATTCACCCCTCCACTTT. It specifies CASSTLNPVNSPLHF. The rearrangement uses TRBV7-8 and TRBJ1-6; D gene ambiguous. Trimming took off 5 bases at V and 6 bases at J, with 14 bases between the two ends. Per the germline V gene, CDR1 is SGHVS and CDR2 is FQNEAQ. The CDR3 has 15 residues.

The chain carries TRBV30 and TRBJ1-1, with D tentatively TRBD1 (6 bases). In germline, CDR1 is GTSNPN, CDR2 SVGIG (reference sequence). Trimming left V 4 bases short and J 5 bases short, with 14 bases between. The CDR3 loop spans 13 amino acids. The CDR3 sequence: CAWNTGYGTEAFF. In DNA, the CDR3 is TGTGCCTGGAACACAGGGTATGGGACTGAAGCTTTCTTT.

The genes are TRBV5-1 and TRBJ1-1; 11 nucleotides align to TRBD1. V shed 5 bases, J shed 5 bases, and the junction held 5 bases outside the gene matches. The CDR3 has 14 amino acids. The germline CDR1 and CDR2 sequences are SGHRS and YFSETQ. The CDR3 sequence is CASRPGTGGTEAFF. For the CDR3, the DNA is TGCGCCAGCAGACCGGGGACAGGGGGGACTGAAGCTTTCTTT.

The CDR3 bases are TGTGCCACCAGCGTCATTTCGGGGCAGCAACAGCATTTT. Protein sequence: CATSVISGQQQHF. This chain connects TRBV15 to TRBJ1-5, with D maybe TRBD1 (5 bases). Trimming removed 5 bases from V and 13 bases from J, with 18 bases in between. In germline, CDR1 is LNHNV, CDR2 YYDKDF (reference sequence). CDR3 length: 13 residues.

The chain links TRBV2 to TRBJ2-2, with D perhaps TRBD2 (5 bases). V lost 8 bases and J lost 0, with 10 bases in between. The CDR3 has 14 residues. From germline, CDR1 is SNHLY and CDR2 FYNNEI. The CDR3 DNA reads TGTGCCAGCCGGAGGACGGCGAACACCGGGGAGCTGTTTTTT. Amino acid sequence: CASRRTANTGELFF.

The chain links TRBV7-2 to TRBJ2-5, with 11 nucleotides matching TRBD2. Trimming at V came to 4 bases and at J to 5 bases, leaving 9 bases not matched to a gene. This CDR3 has 16 amino acids. Germline assignment: CDR1 SGHTA and CDR2 FQGNSA. CDR3 nucleotide sequence: TGTGCCAGCAGCTCTAGCGGGGGGCTCGTCACCGAGACCCAGTACTTC. Its protein is CASSSSGGLVTETQYF.

In its sample, this clone was seen once. The V gene is TRBV5-1, the J gene TRBJ2-5; no reliable D call. Trimming took off 1 base at V and 2 bases at J, with 6 bases between the two ends. Germline-derived CDR1 and CDR2 are SGHRS and YFSETQ. This CDR3 comprises 13 residues. CDR3 DNA sequence: TGCGCCAGCAGCTTGTTGGATCAAGAGACCCAGTACTTC. This encodes CASSLLDQETQYF.

V usage is TRBV6-5 and J usage is TRBJ1-1, with TRBD1 as a possible D gene (5 bases). The germline CDR1 and CDR2 sequences are MNHEY and SVGAGI. CDR3 length equals 16 residues. With 2 bases removed from V and 4 bases from J, the gap between germline ends came to 17 bases. DNA for the CDR3: TGTGCCAGCAGTTACGCAGCGGGTATCGGGGCCACTGAAGCTTTCTTT. As protein: CASSYAAGIGATEAFF.

The rearrangement uses TRBV29-1 and TRBJ1-2; 7 bases agree with TRBD1. The CDR3 extends over 10 amino acids. Germline loops: CDR1 SQVTM, CDR2 ANQGSEA. V was pared by 7 bases and J by 9 bases, with 5 bases of the junction left unmatched. CDR3 bases: TGCAGCGGCGACAGGGATAGCTACACCTTC. Translating gives CSGDRDSYTF.